This T cell receptor beta chain emerged from a study of human T cells and chemical hapten exposure. Total RNA extraction was carried out from unfractionated whole blood. CDR1 GTSNPN and CDR2 SVGIG come from the germline V gene (reference sequence). Trimming pared 4 bases from V and 7 bases from J, leaving 11 bases between. This CDR3 has 12 residues. This clonotype showed up many times. The antigen is unknown. The study's findings and limits: The number of TCRs above 1 in 1000 frequency did not change after DPC sensitization.

The library gave individual cDNA molecules unique molecular identifiers. MiXCR, applied by TCRdb to the 5' RACE reads, yields one record per CDR3 protein. The repertoire holds tens of thousands of distinct CDR3 sequences, with more than 7% as singletons. J is TRBJ2-1 and V is TRBV30, with D maybe TRBD2 (5 bases). The clonotype originates from a male donor in good health. DNA for the CDR3: TGTGCCTGGACCGCGGGTGGGAATGAGCAGTTCTTC. Its translation is CAWTAGGNEQFF.